Below are 24 T cell receptor beta chains sequenced from a single sample in a study of cytomegalovirus exposure and HLA in healthy donors. Both 60 Vbeta primers and 13 Jbeta primers went into the PCR. Profiling relied on immunoSEQ multiplex PCR, and the TCRdb table lists in-frame clones only, not all of them. The data hold 120,000 or so clones, with less than 10% observed a single time. The sequencing sample was made of PBMCs. The receptors come from a middle-aged woman in good health and CMV-seropositive.

There are a few counts of this clone. The J gene is TRBJ1-2, the V gene TRBV12-5; D might be TRBD1 (5 bases). Germline-derived CDR1 and CDR2 are LGHNT and FRNRAP. Trimming took 0 bases from V and 4 from J, leaving 15 bases between them. This CDR3 has 16 residues. Here the CDR3 DNA reads TGTGCTAGTGGTTTGGTAGTCGGGGGTTCAGTCTATGGCTACACCTTC. Translating gives CASGLVVGGSVYGYTF.

This clone was detected only a few times. The V call is TRBV5-1, the J call TRBJ1-6, with a weak D call TRBD1 (6 bases). Trimming took 4 bases from V and 7 from J, leaving 9 bases between them. Germline CDR1 reads SGHRS; CDR2 reads YFSETQ. The CDR3 extends over 13 amino acids. This CDR3 is CASSPGQNSPLHF. The CDR3 coding sequence is TGCGCCAGCAGCCCTGGACAGAATTCACCCCTCCACTTT.

This clone was seen a handful of times. This chain uses TRBV15 with TRBJ1-2; D unclear. The V end lost 2 bases, the J end lost 0 bases, and 7 bases lay between the germline ends. The CDR3 extends over 14 amino acids. In germline, CDR1 is LNHNV, CDR2 YYDKDF (reference sequence). The CDR3 reads CATSRRSANYGYTF. CDR3 DNA sequence: TGTGCCACCAGCAGACGGTCTGCTAACTATGGCTACACCTTC. The variable domain in full, completed from reference TRBV15 and TRBJ1-2, reads DAMVIQNPRYQVTQFGKPVTLSCSQTLNHNVMYWYQQKSSQAPKLLFHYYDKDFNNEADTPDNFQSRRPNTSFCFLDIRSPGLGDTAMYLCATSRRSANYGYTFGSGTRLTVV.

The genes are TRBV10-1 and TRBJ2-7; 8 nucleotides line up with TRBD1. Germline V gene lookup returns CDR1 WNHNN and CDR2 SYGVQD (reference sequence). The J segment lost 2 bases and the V segment lost 4 bases, leaving 4 bases of the junction unmatched. The CDR3 loop spans 14 amino acids. CDR3 sequence reads: CASSGLQGAYEQYF. The DNA of the CDR3 is TGCGCCAGCAGTGGTTTACAGGGGGCCTACGAGCAGTACTTC.

V usage is TRBV23-1 and J usage is TRBJ1-1, with D unresolved. TRBV23-1 is flagged as an ORF with uncertain function. Trimming shortened V by 3 bases and J by 0 bases, and 14 bases separated the two germline ends. The CDR3 totals 16 residues. CDR3 in DNA: TGCGCCAGCAGTCATGGTTTCCCGAGGATGAACACTGAAGCTTTCTTT. It encodes CASSHGFPRMNTEAFF.

This clone has only a few counts. The gene calls are TRBV2 and TRBJ2-2; D possibly corresponds to TRBD1 (5 bases). This CDR3 has 15 residues. The germline gives CDR1 SNHLY, CDR2 FYNNEI. V was clipped by 6 bases and J by 3 bases, with 14 bases between them. As DNA, the CDR3 is TGTGCCAGCAGGCCAGGGTCTAGTGACACCGGGGAGCTGTTTTTT. This gives the protein CASRPGSSDTGELFF.

This clone has a handful of counts. The genes are TRBV7-9 and TRBJ2-1, with D perhaps TRBD1 (5 bases). V was clipped by 8 bases and J by 4 bases, with 12 bases between them. CDR3 length: 13 amino acids. Germline V lookup: CDR1 SEHNR, CDR2 FQNEAQ (reference sequence). Here the CDR3 reads CASSWAGYNEQFF. The CDR3 nucleotides read TGTGCCAGCTCTTGGGCAGGGTACAATGAGCAGTTCTTC.

This clone was seen only a few times. The rearrangement joins TRBV19 to TRBJ2-7; 7 positions agree with TRBD1. The trim removed 1 base at V and 2 bases at J, leaving 2 bases unmatched. Germline CDR1 reads LNHDA; CDR2 reads SQIVND (reference sequence). The CDR3 totals 14 residues. DNA of the CDR3: TGTGCCAGTAGTATAGTCGGGACAGCCTACGAGCAGTACTTC. This codes for CASSIVGTAYEQYF.

CDR3 bases: TGTGCCAGCAGCTTCGGGGGGCGCGTCTACGAGCAGTACTTC. Its protein is CASSFGGRVYEQYF. The J gene is TRBJ2-7, the V gene TRBV5-4; D might be TRBD2 (7 bases). The CDR3 consists of 14 residues. Germline V gives CDR1 SGHNT, CDR2 YYREEE (reference sequence). Trimming left V 2 bases short and J 3 bases short, with 12 bases between. The full variable domain, its missing parts supplied by reference TRBV5-4 and TRBJ2-7, is ETGVTQSPTHLIKTRGQQVTLRCSSQSGHNTVSWYQQALGQGPQFIFQYYREEENGRGNFPPRFSGLQFPNYSSELNVNALELDDSALYLCASSFGGRVYEQYFGPGTRLTVT.

This clone was counted between two and nine times. The chain combines TRBV6-1 with TRBJ2-7; 8 nucleotides align to TRBD1. V lost 10 bases and J lost 4; bases outside the gene matches: 9. Germline CDR1 is MNHNS and CDR2 is SASEGT. This CDR3 is built from 13 residues. CDR3 in amino acids: CATEKQGVYEQYF. The CDR3, as DNA: TGTGCCACCGAAAAACAGGGGGTGTACGAGCAGTACTTC.

This clone was recorded a few times. The J gene is TRBJ1-2, the V gene TRBV9; a weak D match, TRBD1 (5 bases). V lost 0 bases to trimming and J lost 8 bases, with 17 bases between them. Germline loops: CDR1 SGDLS, CDR2 YYNGEE. The CDR3 sequence is 15 residues long. The CDR3 nucleotides are TGTGCCAGCAGCGTAGGCGGGACCGATACGAAAGGCTACACCTTC. It yields the protein CASSVGGTDTKGYTF.

This rearrangement joins TRBV11-2 to TRBJ2-7, with TRBD2 matching over 11 bases. The CDR3 extends over 17 amino acids. Losses at the gene ends were 3 bases for V and 0 bases for J; bases not matched to a gene: 7. Per the germline V gene, CDR1 is SGHAT and CDR2 is FQNNGV. The CDR3 region is CASSFRLAGFFSYEQYF. CDR3 bases: TGTGCCAGCAGCTTCCGACTAGCGGGATTCTTCTCCTACGAGCAGTACTTC.

The chain recombines TRBV30 with TRBJ1-1; no firm D call. This CDR3 is 15 amino acids long. The ends were cut back, 0 bases at V and 2 bases at J, with 13 bases in the middle. Germline V gene data show CDR1 as GTSNPN and CDR2 as SVGIG (reference sequence). The CDR3 sequence is CAWSVLVAANTEAFF. CDR3 nucleotide sequence: TGTGCCTGGAGTGTACTAGTAGCCGCCAACACTGAAGCTTTCTTT.

This clone showed up just a few times. The chain couples TRBV7-9 to TRBJ1-6; 8 nucleotides line up with TRBD1. Germline-derived CDR1 and CDR2 are SEHNR and FQNEAQ (reference sequence). With 5 bases clipped from V and 6 bases from J, the junction kept 3 bases outside the gene matches. This CDR3 is 14 amino acids long. Written as DNA, the CDR3 is TGTGCCAGCAGCCCCGACAGGGGTAATTCACCCCTCCACTTT. The encoded protein is CASSPDRGNSPLHF.

This clone has only a few counts. The genes are TRBV7-9 and TRBJ2-5, with D perhaps matching TRBD2 (6 bases). Trimming cost V 5 bases and J 4 bases, with 14 bases left between them. Germline CDR1 reads SEHNR; CDR2 reads FQNEAQ (reference sequence). The length of the CDR3 is 14 residues. CDR3 loop: CASSPDLGGETQYF. The CDR3, as DNA: TGTGCCAGCAGCCCGGATTTGGGGGGAGAGACCCAGTACTTC. Full variable domain (remainder filled in from reference TRBV7-9 and TRBJ2-5): DTGVSQNPRHKITKRGQNVTFRCDPISEHNRLYWYRQTLGQGPEFLTYFQNEAQLEKSRLLSDRFSAERPKGSFSTLEIQRTEQGDSAMYLCASSPDLGGETQYFGPGTRLLVL.

This clone was counted a few times. The chain has TRBV10-3 and TRBJ2-1; D might be TRBD2 (6 bases). The germline CDR1 and CDR2 sequences are ENHRY and SYGVKD. The CDR3 contains 14 residues. Trimming shortened V by 10 bases and J by 3 bases, and 16 bases separated the two germline ends. CDR3 residues: CATTRRGNYNEQFF. CDR3 bases: TGTGCCACCACTAGGCGGGGCAACTACAATGAGCAGTTCTTC.

CDR3 amino acids: CASSEYLAGGLTGELFF. CDR3 DNA sequence: TGCGCCAGCAGTGAATATCTAGCGGGGGGGCTGACCGGGGAGCTGTTTTTT. The V and J genes are TRBV10-1 and TRBJ2-2, with 12 bases matching TRBD2. The CDR3 runs to 17 residues. V lost 3 bases and J lost 5; bases outside the gene matches: 7. CDR1 and CDR2 from the germline V gene are WNHNN and SYGVQD (reference sequence).

This chain uses TRBV5-1 with TRBJ2-1, with 10 bases aligning to TRBD2. V lost 6 bases and J lost 5; bases outside the gene matches: 5. The CDR3 sequence is 14 residues long. The V gene's germline CDR1 is SGHRS and CDR2 YFSETQ. The CDR3 spells CASTYGTSDNEQFF. CDR3 coding DNA: TGCGCCAGCACCTACGGGACTAGCGACAATGAGCAGTTCTTC.

The chain links TRBV7-9 to TRBJ2-7; 9 nucleotides match TRBD1. The CDR3 runs 14 residues. Germline trimming cut 5 bases from V and 3 bases from J; bases unmatched to any gene: 5. Germline V CDR1 and CDR2: SEHNR, FQNEAQ (reference sequence). DNA for the CDR3: TGTGCCAGCAGCCCCGGGACAGGGTTCTACGAGCAGTACTTC. Encoded protein: CASSPGTGFYEQYF. The whole variable domain, remainder taken from reference TRBV7-9 and TRBJ2-7, is DTGVSQNPRHKITKRGQNVTFRCDPISEHNRLYWYRQTLGQGPEFLTYFQNEAQLEKSRLLSDRFSAERPKGSFSTLEIQRTEQGDSAMYLCASSPGTGFYEQYFGPGTRLTVT.

In its sample, this clone was seen a few times. The genes are TRBV10-1 and TRBJ1-1; unclear D gene. Germline assignment: CDR1 WNHNN and CDR2 SYGVQD (reference sequence). Trimming shortened V by 0 bases and J by 9 bases, and 14 bases separated the two germline ends. This CDR3 contains 14 residues. The CDR3 region has the DNA TGCGCCAGCAGTGAGTCAATTACGAGGGCTCAAGCTTTCTTT. Its translation is CASSESITRAQAFF.

The V call is TRBV14, the J call TRBJ2-7; D unresolved. The length of the CDR3 is 14 residues. With 0 bases removed from V and 0 bases from J, the gap between germline ends came to 6 bases. The V gene's germline CDR1 is SGHDN and CDR2 FVKESK. The CDR3 sequence: CASSQDPSSYEQYF. CDR3 sequence (DNA): TGTGCCAGCAGCCAAGATCCCAGCTCCTACGAGCAGTACTTC.

Only a few counts were recorded for this clone. The chain carries TRBV5-1 and TRBJ2-7; D gene ambiguous. CDR3 length: 12 amino acids. Germline lookup yields CDR1 SGHRS and CDR2 YFSETQ. V lost 4 bases and J 0 bases, leaving 5 bases between the germline ends. The CDR3 is CASSASSYEQYF. The CDR3 coding sequence is TGCGCCAGCAGCGCTAGCTCCTACGAGCAGTACTTC.

This clone was observed a few times. The rearrangement links TRBV7-9 to TRBJ2-2; D is uncertain. Germline CDR1 reads SEHNR; CDR2 reads FQNEAQ (reference sequence). V lost 1 base and J 6 bases, leaving 9 bases between the germline ends. The CDR3 spans 14 residues. This CDR3 reads CASSLELASGELFF. In DNA, the CDR3 is TGTGCCAGCAGCTTAGAATTAGCCTCCGGGGAGCTGTTTTTT.

The chain couples TRBV4-1 to TRBJ2-7, with 10 bases that match TRBD1. After removal of 5 bases from V and 2 bases from J, the junction contained 6 bases not matched to a gene. This CDR3 has 15 amino acids. Germline CDR1 is MGHRA and CDR2 is YSYEKL. The CDR3 protein is CASSSSGTGAYEQYF. DNA of the CDR3: TGCGCCAGCAGCTCTTCCGGGACAGGGGCCTACGAGCAGTACTTC.